This TCR beta chain emerged from a study of OX40 agonist ivuxolimab in advanced cancers. Turning to the study itself: In this trial design, patients received ivuxolimab intravenously at 0.01 to 10 mg/kg every 2 weeks. From 23 to 79 years was the age range, with a mean of 60 years, and over 70% were male.

Germline assignment: CDR1 SGHVS and CDR2 FQNEAQ. CDR3 length equals 15 residues. Profiling relied on immunoSEQ multiplex PCR, and the TCRdb table lists in-frame clones only, not all of them. The repertoire includes over 65,000 clones, approximately 92% of them detected once, and about 0.32% sits in the top ten. As to this clone: The germline gene is not matched at one end of the junction; a read error may be the cause.

V gene TRBV7-8 combines with J gene TRBJ2-7; 9 bases map to TRBD1. This receptor was taken from an adult with an advanced solid tumor such as melanoma, head and neck, liver or kidney cancer. The starting material was CD4+ or CD8+ T cells sorted from blood, obtained in a trial of the OX40 agonist ivuxolimab. CDR3 DNA sequence: TGTGCCAGCAGCATAGCCGGGACAGGGTCCTACGAGCAGTACTTC. Protein: CASSIAGTGSYEQYF.